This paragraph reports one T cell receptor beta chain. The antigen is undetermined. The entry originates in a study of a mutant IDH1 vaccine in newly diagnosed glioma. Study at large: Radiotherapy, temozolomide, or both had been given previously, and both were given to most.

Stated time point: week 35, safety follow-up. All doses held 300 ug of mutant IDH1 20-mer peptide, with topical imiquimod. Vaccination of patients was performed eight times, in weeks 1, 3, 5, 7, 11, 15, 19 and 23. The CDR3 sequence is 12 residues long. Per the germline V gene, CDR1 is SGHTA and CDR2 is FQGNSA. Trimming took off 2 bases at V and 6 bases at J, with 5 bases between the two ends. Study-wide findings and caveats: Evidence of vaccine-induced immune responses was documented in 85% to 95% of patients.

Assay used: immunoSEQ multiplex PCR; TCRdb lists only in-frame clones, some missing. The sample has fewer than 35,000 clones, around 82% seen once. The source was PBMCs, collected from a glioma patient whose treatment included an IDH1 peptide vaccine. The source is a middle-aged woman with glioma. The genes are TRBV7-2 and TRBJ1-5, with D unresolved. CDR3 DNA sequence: TGTGCCAGCAGCTTAAATTCTCAGCCCCAGCATTTT. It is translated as CASSLNSQPQHF.